Included here is one T cell receptor beta chain sequence, with context. Its antigen is not identified. V was shortened by 1 base and J by 4 bases, with 11 bases between the two germline ends. CDR1 and CDR2 (germline): LGHNA, YNFKEQ. CDR3 length: 14 residues. The source of the sample is a study of T cell responses to AZD1222 COVID-19 vaccine. Study-level results: A reported finding is that nearly half of spike-specific TCRs target unmutated variant regions. Only five or six AZD1222 recipients were seropositive at baseline. Increased Spike-specific TCR breadth and depth were observed after two AZD1222 doses. It should be noted that donors were predominantly white British and more often female, and clonal diversity was possibly underestimated.

Clones were sequenced by immunoSEQ multiplex PCR, and TCRdb holds only the in-frame ones, with some missing. The sample has more than 80,000 clones, 90% seen once. The source was peripheral blood, collected on day 0 of AZD1222 vaccination. This sequence was found in an adult in good health. The chain carries TRBV4-2 and TRBJ2-7; D might be TRBD2 (5 bases). The CDR3 coding sequence is TGTGCCAGCAGCCAAGTAGACGGGAATTACGAGCAGTACTTC. Encoded protein: CASSQVDGNYEQYF.